These 27 T cell receptor beta chains were all obtained from the same sample, sequenced in a study of cytomegalovirus exposure and HLA in healthy donors. Vbeta (60) and Jbeta (13) primers were used in the PCR. Clones were sequenced by immunoSEQ multiplex PCR, and TCRdb holds only the in-frame ones, with some missing. The profile shows 150,000 to 180,000 clones, less than 85% of them singletons. Sequencing input: PBMCs. The receptor source for this set is a woman in her forties or fifties in good health and CMV-seropositive.

V gene TRBV6-4 combines with J gene TRBJ2-3; 8 bases match TRBD2. The germline gives CDR1 MRHNA, CDR2 SNTAGT. This CDR3 comprises 16 residues. Trimming removed 2 bases from V and 0 bases from J; junction bases left unmatched: 4. DNA of the CDR3: TGTGCCAGCAGTGACGCTAGCGGGCCTAGCACAGATACGCAGTATTTT. It encodes CASSDASGPSTDTQYF.

The chain carries TRBV19 and TRBJ1-2; no clear D gene. CDR3 length: 13 residues. The germline V and J ends were trimmed by 8 bases and 2 bases, with 12 bases remaining between them. The V gene's germline CDR1 is LNHDA and CDR2 SQIVND (reference sequence). CDR3 protein: CASHQVPNYGYTF. The CDR3 coding sequence is TGTGCCAGTCATCAGGTCCCCAACTATGGCTACACCTTC.

The chain couples TRBV7-9 to TRBJ1-2; 9 bases are a match to TRBD1. The CDR3 sequence is 14 residues long. Losses at the gene ends were 3 bases for V and 7 bases for J; bases not matched to a gene: 6. Germline-derived CDR1 and CDR2 are SEHNR and FQNEAQ (reference sequence). CDR3 coding DNA: TGTGCCAGCAGCTTGGACAGGGGAAAGGGTGGCTACACCTTC. This gives the protein CASSLDRGKGGYTF.

The V gene is TRBV30, the J gene TRBJ1-2; D is unclear. Germline V CDR1 and CDR2: GTSNPN, SVGIG (reference sequence). The V end was cut by 0 bases, the J end by 2 bases, with 10 bases between. CDR3 length: 14 residues. CDR3 DNA: TGTGCCTGGAGTGTAAATGCGGAGAACTATGGCTACACCTTC. It encodes CAWSVNAENYGYTF.

This rearrangement joins TRBV6-6 to TRBJ1-5; TRBD1 matches 7 bases. This CDR3 contains 16 residues. Germline loops: CDR1 MNHNY, CDR2 SVGAGI (reference sequence). After removal of 2 bases from V and 0 bases from J, the junction contained 4 bases not matched to a gene. CDR3 residues: CASSYTRTGSNQPQHF. CDR3 DNA sequence: TGTGCCAGCAGTTACACTCGGACAGGTAGCAATCAGCCCCAGCATTTT.

The genes are TRBV6-6 and TRBJ2-7; 13 bases line up with TRBD2. The CDR3 contains 13 residues. Germline V gene sequence: CDR1 MNHNY, CDR2 SVGAGI (reference sequence). The trim removed 7 bases at V and 9 bases at J, leaving 6 bases unmatched. The CDR3 protein is CASIGTSGAGQYF. CDR3 bases: TGTGCCAGCATTGGGACTAGCGGGGCGGGGCAGTACTTC.

The rearrangement joins TRBV18 to TRBJ1-2; TRBD1 matches at 8 bases. The CDR3 runs to 14 residues. Trimming removed 6 bases from V and 7 bases from J; junction bases left unmatched: 10. CDR1 is KGHSH and CDR2 is LQKENI in the germline V gene. CDR3 sequence reads: CASSHTGDRGGYTF. The CDR3 nucleotides read TGTGCCAGCTCCCACACGGGCGACAGGGGTGGCTACACCTTC.

The gene calls are TRBV28 and TRBJ1-2; TRBD1 aligns across 7 bases. This CDR3 has 13 amino acids. Per the germline V gene, CDR1 is MDHEN and CDR2 is SYDVKM. The V gene end was trimmed by 5 bases and the J gene end by 5 bases; junction bases not matched to a gene: 5. The CDR3 reads CASSEGQNYGYTF. CDR3 in DNA: TGTGCCAGCAGTGAGGGACAGAATTATGGCTACACCTTC.

This clone was observed a single time. The chain carries TRBV11-2 and TRBJ2-7; 8 bases are shared with TRBD1. CDR1 SGHAT and CDR2 FQNNGV come from the germline V gene. Losses at the gene ends were 4 bases for V and 2 bases for J; bases not matched to a gene: 1. The CDR3 totals 13 residues. As DNA, the CDR3 is TGTGCCAGCAGCTGGGACAGGCCCTACGAGCAGTACTTC. This gives the protein CASSWDRPYEQYF.

The V and J genes are TRBV4-3 and TRBJ1-6; no firm D call. The ends were cut back, 4 bases at V and 11 bases at J, with 15 bases in the middle. The CDR3 is 14 amino acids. The germline CDR1 and CDR2 sequences are LGHNA and YSLEER. CDR3 residues: CASSPDAHRTPLHF. In DNA, the CDR3 is TGCGCCAGCAGCCCAGACGCCCATAGAACACCCCTCCACTTT.

This chain uses TRBV5-1 with TRBJ1-1, with D perhaps matching TRBD1 (6 bases). The CDR3 has 15 residues. Trimming pared 0 bases from V and 4 bases from J, leaving 13 bases between. Germline CDR1 reads SGHRS; CDR2 reads YFSETQ. In nucleotides, the CDR3 is TGCGCCAGCAGCTTGGAAGGGGGGGCGGGCACTGAAGCTTTCTTT. This translates into CASSLEGGAGTEAFF.

This clone was detected only a few times. The rearrangement joins TRBV30 to TRBJ1-3; D might be TRBD1 (6 bases). CDR1 is GTSNPN, CDR2 SVGIG, per germline (reference sequence). V lost 4 bases and J lost 2, with 9 bases in between. The CDR3 consists of 13 residues. CDR3 nucleotide sequence: TGTGCCTGGACCGCAGGGGCTGGAAACACCATATATTTT. This encodes CAWTAGAGNTIYF.

This clone was observed a few times. The rearrangement joins TRBV14 to TRBJ2-1; 8 nucleotides agree with TRBD2. CDR3 length equals 16 residues. After removal of 0 bases from V and 4 bases from J, the junction contained 5 bases not matched to a gene. CDR1 SGHDN and CDR2 FVKESK come from the germline V gene. In DNA form, the CDR3 reads TGTGCCAGCAGCCAAGAAGCACTAGCGGATTACAATGAGCAGTTCTTC. This gives the protein CASSQEALADYNEQFF.

In this sample, this clone turned up a few times. J is TRBJ2-1 and V is TRBV7-2; D remains unclear. The CDR3 contains 14 residues. The germline gives CDR1 SGHTA, CDR2 FQGNSA. V lost 1 base to trimming and J lost 4 bases, with 8 bases between them. The CDR3 sequence is CASSLDGLYNEQFF. The DNA of the CDR3 is TGTGCCAGCAGCTTAGACGGTCTGTACAATGAGCAGTTCTTC.

The chain couples TRBV2 to TRBJ1-2; D is undetermined. The germline V gene has CDR1 SNHLY and CDR2 FYNNEI. Deletions cut 11 bases from V and 0 bases from J, with 13 bases between. This CDR3 is 13 amino acids long. The CDR3 bases are TGTGCCTTGAGCTCGGTAGCTAACTATGGCTACACCTTC. Its translation is CALSSVANYGYTF.

In its sample, this clone was seen a few times. This chain joins TRBV30 and TRBJ2-3; a possible D gene is TRBD1 (5 bases). The germline V gene has CDR1 GTSNPN and CDR2 SVGIG (reference sequence). The V and J ends lost 3 bases and 6 bases respectively, with 10 bases between them. This CDR3 comprises 12 residues. CDR3 residues: CAWRIGADTQYF. The CDR3 DNA sequence: TGTGCCTGGAGAATAGGGGCTGATACGCAGTATTTT.

The V call is TRBV21-1, the J call TRBJ2-3; the D call in the table, TRBD1, was not verified against the DNA. TRBV21-1 is listed as a pseudogene. This CDR3 has 18 amino acids. The CDR3 loop is CASSKERDSQASTDTQYF. CDR3 bases: TGTGCCAGCAGCAAAGAGAGGGACAGCCAAGCTAGCACAGATACGCAGTATTTT.

The chain uses TRBV2 and TRBJ2-7, with D possibly TRBD1 on 6 matching bases. Germline V lookup: CDR1 SNHLY, CDR2 FYNNEI. The CDR3 is 14 residues long. V lost 4 bases, J lost 0 bases, and 10 bases lay in between. The DNA of the CDR3 is TGTGCCAGCAGTGGAGGACAGAGCTCCTACGAGCAGTACTTC. This translates into CASSGGQSSYEQYF.

In its sample, this clone was seen once. The chain links TRBV27 to TRBJ2-1; 10 positions agree with TRBD2. The CDR3 runs to 14 residues. Losses at the gene ends were 2 bases for V and 10 bases for J; bases not matched to a gene: 5. From germline, CDR1 is MNHEY and CDR2 SMNVEV (reference sequence). In DNA form, the CDR3 reads TGTGCCAGCAGTTTAGCTAGCGGGGGAGGGGAGCAGTTCTTC. Translation: CASSLASGGGEQFF.

This rearrangement joins TRBV19 to TRBJ1-3; no firm D call. The CDR3 totals 14 residues. The germline gives CDR1 LNHDA, CDR2 SQIVND (reference sequence). Trimming shortened V by 3 bases and J by 0 bases, and 6 bases separated the two germline ends. As DNA, the CDR3 is TGTGCCAGTAGTATTACTGGCTCTGGAAACACCATATATTTT. Protein sequence: CASSITGSGNTIYF. Full variable domain (outside the CDR3, taken from reference TRBV19 and TRBJ1-3): DGGITQSPKYLFRKEGQNVTLSCEQNLNHDAMYWYRQDPGQGLRLIYYSQIVNDFQKGDIAEGYSVSREKKESFPLTVTSAQKNPTAFYLCASSITGSGNTIYFGEGSWLTVV.

V is TRBV12-5 and J is TRBJ2-1; D is perhaps TRBD1 (5 bases). The CDR3 has 17 residues. Deletions cut 0 bases from V and 1 base from J, with 13 bases between. Germline V lookup: CDR1 LGHNT, CDR2 FRNRAP. DNA for the CDR3: TGTGCTAGTGGTTTGGTAGTGGGGCAGTCTTCCTACAATGAGCAGTTCTTC. It codes for CASGLVVGQSSYNEQFF.

The genes are TRBV7-2 and TRBJ2-7, with 10 bases matching TRBD2. Germline V CDR1 and CDR2: SGHTA, FQGNSA. The CDR3 is 14 residues long. The J segment lost 6 bases and the V segment lost 5 bases, leaving 7 bases of the junction unmatched. The DNA of the CDR3 is TGTGCCAGCAGCCCCCAGCGGGGGGGCGTCGAGCAGTACTTC. This encodes CASSPQRGGVEQYF.

The chain employs TRBV4-3 and TRBJ2-1; D not certain. CDR1 LGHNA and CDR2 YSLEER come from the germline V gene. With 2 bases removed from V and 1 base from J, the gap between germline ends came to 15 bases. The CDR3 is made up of 17 amino acids. The chain's CDR3 is CASSQLTSDTSYNEQFF. CDR3 nucleotides: TGCGCCAGCAGCCAATTGACCTCCGACACTTCCTACAATGAGCAGTTCTTC.

This sequence joins TRBV5-1 and TRBJ2-1; TRBD2 agrees at 8 bases. J was trimmed by 5 bases and V by 4 bases; bases with no gene match: 11. This CDR3 region has 16 residues. Germline V gene data show CDR1 as SGHRS and CDR2 as YFSETQ. This CDR3 reads CASSPGGGTPHNEQFF. In nucleotides, the CDR3 is TGCGCCAGCAGCCCGGGGGGGGGCACGCCCCACAATGAGCAGTTCTTC.

The chain uses TRBV5-6 and TRBJ1-2; no firm D call. The CDR3 extends over 11 amino acids. The V gene's germline CDR1 is SGHDT and CDR2 YYEEEE. V lost 2 bases, J lost 8 bases, and 7 bases lay in between. The CDR3 here is CASSFNMGYTF. The CDR3 DNA is TGTGCCAGCAGCTTTAACATGGGCTACACCTTC.

The chain recombines TRBV7-2 with TRBJ2-7, with 9 bases lining up with TRBD1. The CDR3 is made up of 14 amino acids. The V gene end was trimmed by 6 bases and the J gene end by 7 bases; junction bases not matched to a gene: 10. Germline CDR1 reads SGHTA; CDR2 reads FQGNSA. CDR3 amino acids: CASSTGQGSQEQYF. The DNA for the CDR3 is TGTGCCAGCAGTACGGGACAGGGAAGTCAGGAGCAGTACTTC.

This chain uses TRBV6-1 with TRBJ2-7, with D hard to call. This CDR3 has 16 residues. The V gene's germline CDR1 is MNHNS and CDR2 SASEGT. Trimming left V 0 bases short and J 5 bases short, with 17 bases between. The CDR3 loop reads CASSEADGWSENEQYF. The CDR3 coding sequence is TGTGCCAGCAGTGAAGCGGATGGTTGGAGTGAGAACGAGCAGTACTTC.